These T cell receptor beta chains were read from a single sample in a study of blood T cells in healthy people across ages. From the 5' RACE reads, TCRdb called clonotypes with MiXCR, one entry per CDR3 protein. The sample records around 780,000 distinct CDR3 sequences, roughly three fifths being singletons. Sample: blood. The receptors here all came from a middle-aged man in good health. Both conserved end residues are part of each CDR3. D genes are given only for firm matches. Rows may omit the clone size; those that give it use once, few, many or a size class.

>.|.|TRBJ2-5|TRBV5-1
TGCGCCAGCAGGCCTAATGGGCAGGAGCAAGAGACCCAGTACTTC
CASRPNGQEQETQYF
>.|TRBD1|TRBJ2-7|TRBV20-1
TGCAGTGCTAACAGTCCGGGACAGGGGGTCCACGAGCAGTACTTC
CSANSPGQGVHEQYF
>.|.|TRBJ1-2|TRBV2
TGTGCCAGCAGTGAAGTAGGGACTTCGGACTACACCTTC
CASSEVGTSDYTF
>.|TRBD1|TRBJ1-4|TRBV10-3
TGTGCCATCAGTCCCACCGGGACAGTGGGTGAAAAACTGTTTTTT
CAISPTGTVGEKLFF
>.|.|TRBJ1-2|TRBV9
TGTGCCAGCAGCCTCGCGGCTCGAGAAGGCTACACCTTC
CASSLAAREGYTF
>once|.|TRBJ1-2|TRBV7-2
TGTGCCAGCAGCCCCCAAGACAGGCGGATGGGCTATGGCTACACCTTC
CASSPQDRRMGYGYTF
>.|.|TRBJ2-3|TRBV6-6
TGTGCCAGCAGTTACGCGGGCCCGGGTGCAGATACGCAGTATTTT
CASSYAGPGADTQYF
>few|.|TRBJ2-6|TRBV20-1
TGCAGTGCTAGAGTTGGCGCAAGGGGGGGGCCTGGGGCCAACGTCCTGACTTTC
CSARVGARGGPGANVLTF
>.|.|TRBJ1-5|TRBV20-1
TGCAGTGCTAACGATCCTGGAGTGAGGACCGATCAGCCCCAGCATTTT
CSANDPGVRTDQPQHF
>.|.|TRBJ2-7|TRBV7-2
TGTGCCGGCAGCTTTGTTAATTACAATGAGCAGTACTTC
CAGSFVNYNEQYF
>few|.|TRBJ2-7|TRBV10-3
TGTGCCATCAGTGATGTCTACGGGGGAGATTCCTACGAGCAGTACTTC
CAISDVYGGDSYEQYF
>.|TRBD2|TRBJ2-1|TRBV7-2
TGTGCCAGCAGTCCCAGCACCGGGAGGAGCTCCTACAATGAGCAGTTCTTC
CASSPSTGRSSYNEQFF
>.|.|TRBJ1-1|TRBV29-1
TGCAGCGCCCGCGTGTCAGGGGACACTGAAGCTTTCTTT
CSARVSGDTEAFF
>once|.|TRBJ1-4|TRBV6-1
TGTGCCAGCAGTGAATCTCCCGGGCGCCTGAGCGAAAAACTGTTTTTT
CASSESPGRLSEKLFF
>.|.|TRBJ2-2|TRBV29-1
TGCAGCGTTGCCGGTCCGAACACCGGGGAGCTGTTTTTT
CSVAGPNTGELFF
>once|.|TRBJ1-5|TRBV27
TGTGCCAGCAGCCTCGGGGGCCGGGATCAGCCCCAGCATTTT
CASSLGGRDQPQHF
>.|.|TRBJ2-1|TRBV5-1
TGCGCCAGCAGTAGACTAGGATTGGGCAATGAGCAGTTCTTC
CASSRLGLGNEQFF
>.|.|TRBJ2-1|TRBV15
TGTGCCACCAGCAGAGATCGTCTTAGCTCTGAGCAGTTCTTC
CATSRDRLSSEQFF
>.|TRBD2|TRBJ2-3|TRBV7-2
TGTGCCAGCAGCTTTAGGCGGGAGGGCCCCACAGATACGCAGTATTTT
CASSFRREGPTDTQYF
>.|.|TRBJ2-7|TRBV12-3/TRBV12-4
TGTGCCAGCAGTCCCGCGTCCGACTACGAGCAGTACTTC
CASSPASDYEQYF
>.|.|TRBJ2-1|TRBV7-2
TGTGCCAGCAGCCGCCACGGGGGCGGCTACAATGAGCAGTTCTTC
CASSRHGGGYNEQFF
>few|.|TRBJ2-3|TRBV7-2
TGTGCCAGCAGCTTGGACTTTTCAGATACGCAGTATTTT
CASSLDFSDTQYF
>.|.|TRBJ1-1|TRBV29-1
TGCAGCGTTTTCGGGAACACTGAAGCTTTCTTT
CSVFGNTEAFF
>.|.|TRBJ2-3|TRBV4-1
TGCGCCAGCAGCCAAGATCGGGGTGTCCCCACAGATACGCAGTATTTT
CASSQDRGVPTDTQYF
>.|.|TRBJ2-7|TRBV20-1
TGCAGTGCTAGAGATAACCAGCGGAGTACCTACGAGCAGTACTTC
CSARDNQRSTYEQYF
>once|TRBD1|TRBJ1-5|TRBV12-3/TRBV12-4
TGTGCCAGCAGTTTGCCCCAGGGGGCTGTAGGCAATCAGCCCCAGCATTTT
CASSLPQGAVGNQPQHF
>.|.|TRBJ2-3|TRBV7-2
TGTGCCAGCAGCCCCGGACGGAGGGGGGCAGATACGCAGTATTTT
CASSPGRRGADTQYF
>.|.|TRBJ2-3|TRBV5-1
TGCGCCAGCAGCACAAACCAAAAGGTGACAGATACGCAGTATTTT
CASSTNQKVTDTQYF
>.|.|TRBJ2-5|TRBV29-1
TGCAGCGTGTCCTCTCGTAGGACCCAAGAGACCCAGTACTTC
CSVSSRRTQETQYF
>.|.|TRBJ1-1|TRBV7-3
TGTGCCAGCAGCTTAGGCCCACCGGGGGTGCGGACTGAAGCTTTCTTT
CASSLGPPGVRTEAFF
>.|.|TRBJ2-4|TRBV5-5
TGTGCCAGCAGCGTCCGGGACCTAGCCAAAAACATTCAGTACTTC
CASSVRDLAKNIQYF
>few|.|TRBJ2-7|TRBV4-2
TGTGCCAGCAGCCAAGTTGGGGTGGACGAGCAGTACTTC
CASSQVGVDEQYF
>.|.|TRBJ2-7|TRBV7-9
TGTGCCAGCAGCTTAGACCAGAACGAGCAGTACTTC
CASSLDQNEQYF